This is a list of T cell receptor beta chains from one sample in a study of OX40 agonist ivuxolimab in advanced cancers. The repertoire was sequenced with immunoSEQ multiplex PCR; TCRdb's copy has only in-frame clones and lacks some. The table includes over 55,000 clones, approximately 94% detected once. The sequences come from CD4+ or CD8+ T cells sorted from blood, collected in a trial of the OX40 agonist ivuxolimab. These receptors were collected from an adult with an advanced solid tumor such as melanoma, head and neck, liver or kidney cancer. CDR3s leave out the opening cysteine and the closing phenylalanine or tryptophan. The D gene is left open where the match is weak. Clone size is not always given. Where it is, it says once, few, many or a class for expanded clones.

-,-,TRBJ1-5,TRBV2,ASTGHPYSNQPQH
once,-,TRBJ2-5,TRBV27,ASRTQWYQETQY
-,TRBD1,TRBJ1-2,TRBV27,ASSPTGFDYGYT
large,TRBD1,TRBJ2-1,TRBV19,ASSTWDRAYNEQF
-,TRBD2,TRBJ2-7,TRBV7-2,ASSSSLAGGAGEQY
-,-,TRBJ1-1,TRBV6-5,ASSYPGLNTEAF
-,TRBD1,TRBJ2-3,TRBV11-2,ASSLGTGTGDTQY
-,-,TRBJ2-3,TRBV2,ASLRDGDTQY
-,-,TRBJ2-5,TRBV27,ASSLGQQETQY
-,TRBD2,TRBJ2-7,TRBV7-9,ASSPPGGDIEQY
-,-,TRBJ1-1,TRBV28,ASSFLGGTNTEAF
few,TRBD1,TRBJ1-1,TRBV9,ASSEEQGLAEAF
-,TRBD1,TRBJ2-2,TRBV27,ASSSRDRGTGELF
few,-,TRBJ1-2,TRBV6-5,ASSWGHGYT
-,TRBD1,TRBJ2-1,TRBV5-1,ASSFLRDRDHNEQF
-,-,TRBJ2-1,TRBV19,ASSDSYNEQF
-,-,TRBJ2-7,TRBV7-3,ASSPGPSRDEQY
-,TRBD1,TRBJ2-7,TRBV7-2,ASSLGSGTGPYEQY
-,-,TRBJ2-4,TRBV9,ASSPRTGLAKNIQY
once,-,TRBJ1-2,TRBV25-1,ASSERSSFYGYT
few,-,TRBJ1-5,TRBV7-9,ASSLAADSNQPQH
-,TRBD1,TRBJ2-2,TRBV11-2,ASSLRQGVNGGELF
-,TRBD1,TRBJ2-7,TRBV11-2,ASSLEAGGAYEQY
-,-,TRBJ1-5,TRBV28,ASRRPKGSQPQH
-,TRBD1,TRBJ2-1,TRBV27,ASTPLMGQGNYNEQF
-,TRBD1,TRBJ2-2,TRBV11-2,ASSPRDREVGELF
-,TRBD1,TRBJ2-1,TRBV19,ASNIRTGSYNEQF
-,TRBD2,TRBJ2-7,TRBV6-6,ASSYSRTGGDYEQY
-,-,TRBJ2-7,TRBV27,ASSPLDSYEQY
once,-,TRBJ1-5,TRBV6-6,ASSYSLGNQPQH
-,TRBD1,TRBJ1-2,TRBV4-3,ASSQDGTGKDGYT
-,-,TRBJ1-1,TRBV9,ASSVARSREGEAF
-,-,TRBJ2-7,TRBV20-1,SARQSYEQY
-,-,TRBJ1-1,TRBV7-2,ASSFGTNTEAF
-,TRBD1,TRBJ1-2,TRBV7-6,ASSVGTDYGYT
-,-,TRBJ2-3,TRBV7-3,ASSLGPDTQY
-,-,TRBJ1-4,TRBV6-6,ASIALSQINEKLF
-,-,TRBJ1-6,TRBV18,ASSPVGSYNSPLH
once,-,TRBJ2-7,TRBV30,AWADGRGQY
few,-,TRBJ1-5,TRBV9,ASSPSGSVYSNQPQH
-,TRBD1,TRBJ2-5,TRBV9,AGSVGQGSRETQY
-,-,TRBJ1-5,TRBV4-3,ASSQVRTANQPQH
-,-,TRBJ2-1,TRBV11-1,ASCSGSSYNEQF
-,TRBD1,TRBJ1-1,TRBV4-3,ASSQGQGNTEAF
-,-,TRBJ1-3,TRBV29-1,SVDPGSTGNTIY
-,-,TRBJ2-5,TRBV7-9,ASSPRGRTDQETQY
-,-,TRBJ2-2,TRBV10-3,AISEWAGMNTGELF
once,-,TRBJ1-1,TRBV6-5,ASSYGGDTEAF
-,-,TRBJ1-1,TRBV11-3,ASSLRAPLEAF
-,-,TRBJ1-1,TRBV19,ASRRDINTEAF
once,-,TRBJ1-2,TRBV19,ASSIRDGYT
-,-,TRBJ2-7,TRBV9,ASSVRDEQY
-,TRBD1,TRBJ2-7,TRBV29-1,SVGETGNYYEQY
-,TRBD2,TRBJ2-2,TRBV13,ASSLVGTSGSSNTGELF
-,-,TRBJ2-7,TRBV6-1,ASTWVVGYEQY
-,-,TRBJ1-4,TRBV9,ASSVVGGPPANEKLF
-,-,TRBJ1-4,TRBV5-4,ASSIQGTGDEKLF